This T cell receptor beta chain originates from a study of blood T cell repertoires in COVID-19. Study information: There were acute and convalescent COVID-19 samples, and they came from the United States, Italy and Spain. The analysed material was cDNA or gDNA that came from T cells, B-cell-depleted T cells, or PBMCs.

As originally analysed: By means of reference gene primer amplification, nucleated cell counts were estimated. Only in-frame clones appear in the TCRdb table, and some are missing; sequencing was by immunoSEQ multiplex PCR. D and trimming were read from the DNA, whereas the V and J calls and clone size are those reported in that table. The sample yields around 63,000 clones, roughly 86% seen once. The V end lost 7 bases, the J end lost 0 bases, and 16 bases lay between the germline ends. This CDR3 spans 16 amino acids. CDR1 is LNHDA and CDR2 is SQIVND in the germline V gene (reference sequence). The rearrangement uses TRBV19 and TRBJ2-4; perhaps TRBD1 as D (6 bases). The sequencing sample was made of peripheral blood. This receptor was taken from a man in his fifties or sixties with acute or convalescent COVID-19. CDR3 nucleotides: TGTGCCAGTACCGAGACAGGTGAACTAGCCAAAAACATTCAGTACTTC. Protein sequence: CASTETGELAKNIQYF.